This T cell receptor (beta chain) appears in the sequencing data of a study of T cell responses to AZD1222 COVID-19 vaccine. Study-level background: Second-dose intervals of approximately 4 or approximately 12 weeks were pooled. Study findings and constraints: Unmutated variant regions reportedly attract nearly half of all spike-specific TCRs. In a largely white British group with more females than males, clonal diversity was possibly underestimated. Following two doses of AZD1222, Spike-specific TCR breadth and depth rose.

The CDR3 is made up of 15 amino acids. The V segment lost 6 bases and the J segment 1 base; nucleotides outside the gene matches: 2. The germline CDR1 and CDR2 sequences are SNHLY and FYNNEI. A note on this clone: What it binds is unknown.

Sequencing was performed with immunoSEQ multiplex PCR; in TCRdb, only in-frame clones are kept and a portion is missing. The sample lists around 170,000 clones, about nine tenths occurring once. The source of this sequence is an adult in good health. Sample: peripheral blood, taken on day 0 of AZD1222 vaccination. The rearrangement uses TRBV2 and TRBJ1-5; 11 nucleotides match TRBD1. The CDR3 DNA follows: TGTGCCAGCAGGGACAGGGGGCAAAGCAATCAGCCCCAGCATTTT. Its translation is CASRDRGQSNQPQHF.